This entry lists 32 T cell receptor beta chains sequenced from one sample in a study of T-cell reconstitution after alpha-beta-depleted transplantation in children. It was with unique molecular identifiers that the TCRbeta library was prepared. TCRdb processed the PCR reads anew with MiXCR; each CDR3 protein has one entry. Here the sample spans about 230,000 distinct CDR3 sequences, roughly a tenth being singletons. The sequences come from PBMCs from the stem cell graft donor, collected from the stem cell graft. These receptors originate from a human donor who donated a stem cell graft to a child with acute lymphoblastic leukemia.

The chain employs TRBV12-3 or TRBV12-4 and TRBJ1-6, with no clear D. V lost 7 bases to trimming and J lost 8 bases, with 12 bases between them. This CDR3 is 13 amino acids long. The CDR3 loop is CASTPRSHSPLHF. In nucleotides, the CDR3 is TGTGCCAGCACCCCTCGGAGCCATTCACCCCTCCACTTT.

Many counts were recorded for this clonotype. The CDR3: CASSDSGRPSSEAFF. As DNA, the CDR3 is TGTGCCAGCAGTGACTCGGGACGTCCAAGCTCTGAAGCTTTCTTT. The chain has TRBV6-4 and TRBJ1-1; a possible D gene is TRBD1 (5 bases). The CDR3 extends over 15 amino acids. Germline-derived CDR1 and CDR2 are MRHNA and SNTAGT. Trimming took off 0 bases at V and 6 bases at J, with 14 bases between the two ends.

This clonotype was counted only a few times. Here the CDR3 DNA reads TGTGCCAGCAGCCGGGACAGGGTTGCCACTGAAGCTTTCTTT. It specifies CASSRDRVATEAFF. The chain employs TRBV2 and TRBJ1-1; TRBD1 agrees at 9 bases. The CDR3 has 14 amino acids. CDR1 and CDR2 (germline): SNHLY, FYNNEI. V was pared by 6 bases and J by 4 bases, with 6 bases of the junction left unmatched.

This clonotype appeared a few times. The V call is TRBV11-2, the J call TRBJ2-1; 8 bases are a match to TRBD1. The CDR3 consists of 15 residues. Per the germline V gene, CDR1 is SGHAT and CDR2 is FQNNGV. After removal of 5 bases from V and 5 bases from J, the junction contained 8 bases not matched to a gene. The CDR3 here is CASSPPTGVNNEQFF. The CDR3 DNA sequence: TGTGCCAGCAGCCCACCGACAGGGGTGAACAATGAGCAGTTCTTC.

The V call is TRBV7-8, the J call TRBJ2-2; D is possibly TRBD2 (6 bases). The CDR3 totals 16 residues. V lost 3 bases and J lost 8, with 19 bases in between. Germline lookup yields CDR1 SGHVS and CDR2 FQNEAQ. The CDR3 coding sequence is TGTGCCAGCAGCTTTTCCGGGACCCGGGGGTGGGGGGAGCTGTTTTTT. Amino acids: CASSFSGTRGWGELFF.

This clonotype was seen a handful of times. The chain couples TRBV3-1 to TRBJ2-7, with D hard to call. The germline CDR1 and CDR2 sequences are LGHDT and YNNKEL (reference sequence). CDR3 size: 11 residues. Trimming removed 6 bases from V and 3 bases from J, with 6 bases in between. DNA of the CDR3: TGTGCCAGCAGTCAAATCTACGAGCAGTACTTC. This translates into CASSQIYEQYF.

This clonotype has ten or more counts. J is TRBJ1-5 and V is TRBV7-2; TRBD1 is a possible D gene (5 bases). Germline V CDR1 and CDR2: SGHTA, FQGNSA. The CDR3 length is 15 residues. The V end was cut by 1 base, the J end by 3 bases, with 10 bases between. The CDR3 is CASSLGVGLNQPQHF. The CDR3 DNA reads TGTGCCAGCAGCTTAGGAGTGGGGCTCAATCAGCCCCAGCATTTT.

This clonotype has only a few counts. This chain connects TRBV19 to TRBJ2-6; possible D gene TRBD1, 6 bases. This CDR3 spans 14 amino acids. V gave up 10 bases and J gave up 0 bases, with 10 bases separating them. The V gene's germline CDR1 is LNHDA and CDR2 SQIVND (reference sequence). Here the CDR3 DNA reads TGTGCCACCCTACAGGGCTCTGGGGCCAACGTCCTGACTTTC. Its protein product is CATLQGSGANVLTF.

The CDR3 region is CASSPWGQGARGYTF. In DNA, the CDR3 is TGTGCCAGCAGCCCGTGGGGACAGGGGGCGAGGGGCTACACCTTC. This chain connects TRBV7-8 to TRBJ1-2, with 12 bases that match TRBD1. Germline V gene lookup returns CDR1 SGHVS and CDR2 FQNEAQ. V was clipped by 5 bases and J by 8 bases; unmatched bases: 9. This CDR3 is built from 15 residues.

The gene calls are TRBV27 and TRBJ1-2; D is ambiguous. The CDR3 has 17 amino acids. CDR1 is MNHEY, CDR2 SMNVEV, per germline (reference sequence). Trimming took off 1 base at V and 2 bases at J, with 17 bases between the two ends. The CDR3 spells CASSLYFGRSINYGYTF. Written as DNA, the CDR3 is TGTGCCAGCAGTTTATATTTTGGCAGGTCGATCAACTATGGCTACACCTTC.

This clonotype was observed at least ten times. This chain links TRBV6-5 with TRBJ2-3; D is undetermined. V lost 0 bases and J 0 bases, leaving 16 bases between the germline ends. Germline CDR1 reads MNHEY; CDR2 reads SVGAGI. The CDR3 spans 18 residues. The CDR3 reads CASSYSNGFASSTDTQYF. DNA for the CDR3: TGTGCCAGCAGTTACTCGAATGGTTTCGCGTCAAGCACAGATACGCAGTATTTT.

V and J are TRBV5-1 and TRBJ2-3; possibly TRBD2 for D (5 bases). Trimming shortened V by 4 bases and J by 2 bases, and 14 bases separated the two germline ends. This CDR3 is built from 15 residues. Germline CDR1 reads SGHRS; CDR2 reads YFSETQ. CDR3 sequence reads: CASSVDFRYTDTQYF. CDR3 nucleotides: TGCGCCAGCAGCGTGGACTTCCGATACACAGATACGCAGTATTTT.

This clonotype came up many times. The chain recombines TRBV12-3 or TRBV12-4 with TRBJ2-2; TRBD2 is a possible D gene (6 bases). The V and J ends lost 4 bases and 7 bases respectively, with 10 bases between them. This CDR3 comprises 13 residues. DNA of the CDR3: TGTGCCAGCAGTTCTCAGGAGGGCGGGGAGCTGTTTTTT. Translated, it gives CASSSQEGGELFF.

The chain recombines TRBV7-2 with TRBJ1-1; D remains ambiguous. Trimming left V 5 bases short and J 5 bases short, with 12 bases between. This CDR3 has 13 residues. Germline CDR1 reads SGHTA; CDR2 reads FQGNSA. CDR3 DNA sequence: TGTGCCAGCAGCGGAAACGAAGGAACTGAAGCTTTCTTT. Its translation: CASSGNEGTEAFF.

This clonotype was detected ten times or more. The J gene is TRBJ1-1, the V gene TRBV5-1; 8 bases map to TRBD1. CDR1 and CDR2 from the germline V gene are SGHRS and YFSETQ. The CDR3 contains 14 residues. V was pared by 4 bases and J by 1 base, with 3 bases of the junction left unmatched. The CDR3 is CASSHDRGNTEAFF. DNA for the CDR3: TGCGCCAGCAGCCACGACAGGGGGAACACTGAAGCTTTCTTT.

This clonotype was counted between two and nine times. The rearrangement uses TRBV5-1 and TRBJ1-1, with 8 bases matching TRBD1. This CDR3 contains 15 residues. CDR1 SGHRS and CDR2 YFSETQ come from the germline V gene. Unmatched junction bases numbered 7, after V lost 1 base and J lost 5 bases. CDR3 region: CASSLTGGARTEAFF. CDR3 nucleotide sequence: TGCGCCAGCAGCTTGACAGGGGGGGCGAGGACTGAAGCTTTCTTT.

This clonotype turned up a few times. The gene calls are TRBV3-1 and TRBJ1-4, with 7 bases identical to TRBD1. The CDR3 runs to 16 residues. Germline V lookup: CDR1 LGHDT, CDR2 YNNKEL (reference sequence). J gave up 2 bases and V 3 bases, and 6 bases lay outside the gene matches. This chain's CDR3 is CASSHRQGGTNEKLFF. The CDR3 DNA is TGTGCCAGCAGCCACCGACAGGGCGGGACTAATGAAAAACTGTTTTTT.

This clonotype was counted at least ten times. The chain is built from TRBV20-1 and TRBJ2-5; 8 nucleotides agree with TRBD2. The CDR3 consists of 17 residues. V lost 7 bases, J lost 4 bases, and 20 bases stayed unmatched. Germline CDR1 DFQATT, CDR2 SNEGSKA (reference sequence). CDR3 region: CSVWFRGGTGKGETQYF. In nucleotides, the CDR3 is TGCAGTGTCTGGTTTCGCGGGGGGACTGGGAAAGGAGAGACCCAGTACTTC.

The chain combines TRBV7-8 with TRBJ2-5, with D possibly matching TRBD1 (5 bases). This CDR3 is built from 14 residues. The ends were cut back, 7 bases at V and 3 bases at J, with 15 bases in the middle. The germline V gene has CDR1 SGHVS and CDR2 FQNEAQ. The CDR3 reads CASTHDSSKETQYF. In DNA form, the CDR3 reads TGTGCCAGCACCCATGACAGCTCAAAAGAGACCCAGTACTTC.

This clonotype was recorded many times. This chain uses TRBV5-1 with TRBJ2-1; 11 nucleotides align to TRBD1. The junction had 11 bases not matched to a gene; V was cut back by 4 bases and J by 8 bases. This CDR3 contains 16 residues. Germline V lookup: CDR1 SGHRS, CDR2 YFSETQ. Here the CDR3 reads CASSPPGTGGIDEQFF. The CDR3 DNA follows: TGCGCCAGCAGCCCTCCCGGGACAGGGGGTATCGATGAGCAGTTCTTC.

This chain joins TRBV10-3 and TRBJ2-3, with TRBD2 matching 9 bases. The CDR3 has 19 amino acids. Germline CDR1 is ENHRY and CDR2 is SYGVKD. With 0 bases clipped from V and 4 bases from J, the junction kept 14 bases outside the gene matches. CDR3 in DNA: TGTGCCATCAGTGAGTCTAGCGGGGGCCACCATAGGGATCCAGATACGCAGTATTTT. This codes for CAISESSGGHHRDPDTQYF.

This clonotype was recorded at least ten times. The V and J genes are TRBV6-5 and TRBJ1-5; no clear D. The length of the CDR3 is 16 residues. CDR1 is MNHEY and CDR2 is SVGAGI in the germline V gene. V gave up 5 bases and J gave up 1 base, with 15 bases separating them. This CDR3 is CASSLGSAISNQPQHF. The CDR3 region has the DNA TGTGCCAGCAGTCTAGGGTCGGCAATAAGCAATCAGCCCCAGCATTTT.

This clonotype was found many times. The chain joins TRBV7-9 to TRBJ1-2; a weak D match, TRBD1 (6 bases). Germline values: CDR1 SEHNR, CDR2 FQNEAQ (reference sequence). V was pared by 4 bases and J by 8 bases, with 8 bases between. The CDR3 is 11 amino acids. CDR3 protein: CASSSGAGYTF. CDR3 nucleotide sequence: TGTGCCAGCAGCTCAGGGGCAGGCTACACCTTC.

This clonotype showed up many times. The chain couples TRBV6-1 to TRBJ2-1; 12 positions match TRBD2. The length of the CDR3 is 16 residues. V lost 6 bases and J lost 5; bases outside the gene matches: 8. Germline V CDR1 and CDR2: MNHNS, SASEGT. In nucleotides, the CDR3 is TGTGCCAGCAGCAACCCTAGCGGGGGGGCCGACAATGAGCAGTTCTTC. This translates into CASSNPSGGADNEQFF.

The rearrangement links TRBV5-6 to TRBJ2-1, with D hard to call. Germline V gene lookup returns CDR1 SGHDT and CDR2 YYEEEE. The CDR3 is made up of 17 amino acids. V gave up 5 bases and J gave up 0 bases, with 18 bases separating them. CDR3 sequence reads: CASSYDPIPSSYNEQFF. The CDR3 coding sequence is TGTGCCAGCAGTTACGACCCGATACCGAGCTCCTACAATGAGCAGTTCTTC. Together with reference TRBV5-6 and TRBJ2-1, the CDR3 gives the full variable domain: DAGVTQSPTHLIKTRGQQVTLRCSPKSGHDTVSWYQQALGQGPQFIFQYYEEEERQRGNFPDRFSGHQFPNYSSELNVNALLLGDSALYLCASSYDPIPSSYNEQFFGPGTRLTVL.

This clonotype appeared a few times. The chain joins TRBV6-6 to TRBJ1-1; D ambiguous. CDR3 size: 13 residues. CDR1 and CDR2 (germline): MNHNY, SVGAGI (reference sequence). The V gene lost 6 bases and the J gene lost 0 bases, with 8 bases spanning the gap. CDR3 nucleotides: TGTGCCAGCAGATCGTATATGAACACTGAAGCTTTCTTT. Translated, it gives CASRSYMNTEAFF.

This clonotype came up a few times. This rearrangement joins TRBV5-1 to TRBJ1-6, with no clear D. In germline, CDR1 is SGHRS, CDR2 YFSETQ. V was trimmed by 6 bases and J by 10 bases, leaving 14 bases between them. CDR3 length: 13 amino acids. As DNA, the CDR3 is TGCGCCAGCAAATCGGCGCAAGAATCACCCCTCCACTTT. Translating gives CASKSAQESPLHF.

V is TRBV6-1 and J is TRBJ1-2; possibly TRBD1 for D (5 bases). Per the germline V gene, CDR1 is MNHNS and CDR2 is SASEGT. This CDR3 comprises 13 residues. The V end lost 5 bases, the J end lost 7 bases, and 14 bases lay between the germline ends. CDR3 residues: CASSRGRGGGYTF. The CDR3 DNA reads TGTGCCAGCAGTAGGGGAAGGGGCGGTGGCTACACCTTC.

CDR3 amino acids: CSAPWDRGEKLFF. The CDR3 nucleotides are TGCAGTGCCCCTTGGGACAGGGGCGAAAAACTGTTTTTT. The rearrangement uses TRBV20-1 and TRBJ1-4, with 10 bases matching TRBD1. With 6 bases clipped from V and 8 bases from J, the junction kept 6 bases outside the gene matches. The CDR3 consists of 13 residues. Looked up from germline, CDR1 is DFQATT and CDR2 is SNEGSKA (reference sequence).

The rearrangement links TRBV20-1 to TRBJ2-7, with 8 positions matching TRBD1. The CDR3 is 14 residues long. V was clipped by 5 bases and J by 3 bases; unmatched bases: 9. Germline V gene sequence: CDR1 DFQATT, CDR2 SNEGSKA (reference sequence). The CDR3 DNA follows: TGCAGTGCTGGAGGACAGGGTTTGATCTACGAGCAGTACTTC. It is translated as CSAGGQGLIYEQYF.

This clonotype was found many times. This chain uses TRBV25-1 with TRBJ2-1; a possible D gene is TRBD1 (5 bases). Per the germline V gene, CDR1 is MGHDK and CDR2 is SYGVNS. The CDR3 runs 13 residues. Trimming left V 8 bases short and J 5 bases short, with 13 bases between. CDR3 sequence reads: CASEGHADNEQFF. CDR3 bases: TGTGCCAGCGAAGGACACGCTGACAATGAGCAGTTCTTC.

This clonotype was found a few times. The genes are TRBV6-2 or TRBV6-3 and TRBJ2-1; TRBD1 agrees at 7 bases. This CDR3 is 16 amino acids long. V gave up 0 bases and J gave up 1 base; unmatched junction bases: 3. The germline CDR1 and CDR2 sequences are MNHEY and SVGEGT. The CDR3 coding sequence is TGTGCCAGCAGTTACTCTCTCAGGGGGTCCTACAATGAGCAGTTCTTC. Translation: CASSYSLRGSYNEQFF.